One and the same sample provided the 14 T cell receptor beta chains below, sequenced in a study of CXCR3-negative and CXCR3-positive naive CD8 T cells. Study-wide results and limits: TRB CDR3s of CXCR3-positive naive cells were more hydrophobic than those of CXCR3-negative naive cells.

No antigens are known for them. 5' RACE that incorporated UMI labels was used to prepare the TRB cDNA libraries. TCRdb processed the 5' RACE reads again and assigns one entry to each CDR3 protein, with no DNA. This repertoire includes about 89,000 distinct CDR3 sequences. The sequencing input was naive CXCR3+ CD8+ T cells from blood. Stated subset: CD45RO-CCR7+CD27+CD95- naive CD8+ T cells expressing CXCR3 (TNR3+). All receptors derive from a human donor in good health. Some clones in this sample may be carry-over from other donors' samples.

This chain joins TRBV7-2 and TRBJ2-1; checking the TCRdb D call of TRBD2 is not possible without DNA. The CDR3 has 16 amino acids. Germline V lookup: CDR1 SGHTA, CDR2 FQGNSA. The CDR3: CASSLSLAGGYNEQFF. The full variable domain, in which reference TRBV7-2 and TRBJ2-1 provide the parts outside the CDR3, is GAGVSQSPSNKVTEKGKDVELRCDPISGHTALYWYRQSLGQGLEFLIYFQGNSAPDKSGLPSDRFSAERTGGSVSTLTIQRTQQEDSAVYLCASSLSLAGGYNEQFFGPGTRLTVL.

This chain links TRBV27 with TRBJ1-1; no DNA is available, so the TRBD1 call from TCRdb remains unchecked. From germline, CDR1 is MNHEY and CDR2 SMNVEV (reference sequence). The CDR3 totals 14 residues. This CDR3 reads CASSLGHMNTEAFF.

The chain links TRBV21-1 to TRBJ2-7; TCRdb proposes TRBD1, but this gene call is untestable without DNA. TRBV21-1 is a pseudogene locus. The CDR3 covers 15 residues. The CDR3 reads CASSKRDRAHYEQYF.

This chain links TRBV4-1 with TRBJ2-7; TCRdb calls TRBD2, which cannot be checked without DNA. Germline V gene lookup returns CDR1 MGHRA and CDR2 YSYEKL. The CDR3 consists of 17 residues. This CDR3 reads CASSQESGGAFSYEQYF.

CDR3 amino acids: CASSRAGTGDPYGHTF. The J gene is TRBJ1-2, the V gene TRBV6-2 or TRBV6-3; without DNA, the TCRdb call of TRBD1 cannot be checked. The CDR3 runs 16 residues. CDR1 MNHEY and CDR2 SVGEGT come from the germline V gene.

J is TRBJ2-1 and V is TRBV6-2 or TRBV6-3; TCRdb's D call, TRBD1, is unchecked because there is no DNA. Germline assignment: CDR1 MNHEY and CDR2 SVGEGT. The CDR3 has 16 residues. The CDR3 protein is CASSYSAGRGGNEQFF.

J is TRBJ2-1 and V is TRBV19; no DNA is available, so the TRBD2 call from TCRdb remains unchecked. The germline gives CDR1 LNHDA, CDR2 SQIVND (reference sequence). This CDR3 is built from 14 residues. CDR3 protein: CASSTGPFPNEQFF.

The rearrangement uses TRBV29-1 and TRBJ2-5; TCRdb's D gene call, TRBD1, goes unchecked for lack of DNA. The CDR3 extends over 14 amino acids. The germline gives CDR1 SQVTM, CDR2 ANQGSEA. The CDR3 loop is CSVPGQALRETQYF.

The chain has TRBV7-2 and TRBJ1-1. The CDR3 consists of 15 residues. Germline V gene lookup returns CDR1 SGHTA and CDR2 FQGNSA. The CDR3 region is CASSLNALADTEAFF.

The rearrangement links TRBV12-3 or TRBV12-4 to TRBJ2-7; TCRdb returns TRBD1, unconfirmable since there is no DNA. CDR3 size: 14 residues. The CDR3 sequence: CASSLTGRMFEQYF.

The chain has TRBV20-1 and TRBJ2-7; the TCRdb call, TRBD1, lacks DNA for checking. This CDR3 spans 14 amino acids. Looked up from germline, CDR1 is DFQATT and CDR2 is SNEGSKA (reference sequence). The chain's CDR3 is CSAARDRVFYEQYF.

This sequence joins TRBV7-9 and TRBJ2-1; the D gene TCRdb calls, TRBD1, cannot be checked with no DNA. This CDR3 comprises 17 residues. Germline assignment: CDR1 SEHNR and CDR2 FQNEAQ (reference sequence). The CDR3 sequence: CASSLENRAGSYNEQFF.

V is TRBV15 and J is TRBJ1-3. Germline CDR1 and CDR2: LNHNV and YYDKDF (reference sequence). This CDR3 comprises 11 residues. CDR3 residues: CATSLRDTIYF.

This chain joins TRBV24-1 and TRBJ2-5; TCRdb outputs TRBD2, but without DNA this stays unchecked. This CDR3 is built from 17 residues. CDR1 and CDR2 (germline): KGHDR, SFDVKD. The CDR3 is CATSDFGLAGYQETQYF.